One and the same sample provided the 8 T cell receptor beta chains below, sequenced in a study of CD8+CD57+ T cells in acquired aplastic anemia. According to the study, genomic DNA was the template for TCR beta VDJ and CDR3 profiling. TCRdb independently ran MiXCR on the reads; one entry per CDR3 protein. The sample yields approximately 170,000 distinct CDR3 sequences, 55% to 80% seen once. The sample taken for sequencing was sorted CD4+, CD8+, or CD8+CD57+ T cells (not recorded which) from PBMCs. The receptors come from a human donor in good health.

The sample holds a few counts of this clonotype. The junction does not match germline at one end; this may be a read error. The V call is TRBV20-1, the J call TRBJ2-5, with D maybe TRBD2 (5 bases). This CDR3 has 13 amino acids. Germline V gives CDR1 DFQATT, CDR2 SNEGSKA (reference sequence). CDR3 region: CSAITPPRENQYF. For the CDR3, the DNA is TGCAGTGCTATAACTCCTCCGAGGGAGAACCAGTACTTC.

J is TRBJ1-1 and V is TRBV7-9; tentative D call: TRBD1 (6 bases). CDR3 length equals 16 residues. Trimming removed 1 base from V and 1 base from J, with 13 bases in between. The germline gives CDR1 SEHNR, CDR2 FQNEAQ (reference sequence). The CDR3, as DNA: TGTGCCAGCAGCTTAGAATTCGGACAGCAGAACACTGAAGCTTTCTTT. It codes for CASSLEFGQQNTEAFF.

The genes are TRBV2 and TRBJ2-3; D might be TRBD1 or TRBD2, each matching 6 bases. CDR1 is SNHLY, CDR2 FYNNEI, per germline. V lost 11 bases, J lost 8 bases, and 23 bases lay in between. The CDR3 contains 14 residues. The CDR3 loop reads CAVPGKGGDSTQYF. CDR3 sequence (DNA): TGTGCCGTCCCCGGAAAGGGGGGAGACAGTACGCAGTATTTT.

This clonotype was seen only a few times. J is TRBJ2-6 and V is TRBV7-9; the D is unclear. V dropped 1 base and J dropped 0 bases, with 4 bases sitting between them. The CDR3 extends over 15 amino acids. Germline assignment: CDR1 SEHNR and CDR2 FQNEAQ (reference sequence). The CDR3 here is CASSLGHSGANVLTF. The DNA for the CDR3 is TGTGCCAGCAGCTTAGGACACTCTGGGGCCAACGTCCTGACTTTC.

The chain couples TRBV19 to TRBJ1-6, with D uncertain. In germline, CDR1 is LNHDA, CDR2 SQIVND (reference sequence). CDR3 length equals 13 residues. V shed 10 bases and J shed 6 bases, with 13 bases lying between them. The CDR3 protein is CATRTESNSPLHF. The DNA of the CDR3 is TGTGCCACCCGGACGGAGAGTAATTCACCCCTCCACTTT. Looking up the rest from reference TRBV19 and TRBJ1-6 gives the full variable domain: DGGITQSPKYLFRKEGQNVTLSCEQNLNHDAMYWYRQDPGQGLRLIYYSQIVNDFQKGDIAEGYSVSREKKESFPLTVTSAQKNPTAFYLCATRTESNSPLHFGNGTRLTVT.

The chain joins TRBV2 to TRBJ2-7, with 9 nucleotides matching TRBD1. The CDR3 length is 15 residues. In germline, CDR1 is SNHLY, CDR2 FYNNEI. The trim removed 7 bases at V and 0 bases at J, leaving 7 bases unmatched. CDR3 in amino acids: CASTEWDRDSYEQYF. The CDR3 DNA follows: TGTGCCAGCACCGAGTGGGACAGGGACTCCTACGAGCAGTACTTC. The complete variable domain, with remaining parts taken from reference TRBV2 and TRBJ2-7, reads EPEVTQTPSHQVTQMGQEVILRCVPISNHLYFYWYRQILGQKVEFLVSFYNNEISEKSEIFDDQFSVERPDGSNFTLKIRSTKLEDSAMYFCASTEWDRDSYEQYFGPGTRLTVT.

This clonotype was seen once. The chain employs TRBV11-3 and TRBJ2-1, with a tentative D call TRBD1 (5 bases). Trimming shortened V by 0 bases and J by 9 bases, and 15 bases separated the two germline ends. CDR3 length equals 15 residues. Germline V lookup: CDR1 SGHNT, CDR2 YENEEA. DNA for the CDR3: TGTGCCAGCAGCTTAGATCCGGCAGGGTTTGGTGAGCAGTTCTTC. Translation: CASSLDPAGFGEQFF.

This clonotype was seen at least ten times. The chain links TRBV15 to TRBJ2-7, with 7 bases that match TRBD2. With V trimmed by 0 bases and J by 0 bases, 2 bases remained unmatched. Per the germline V gene, CDR1 is LNHNV and CDR2 is YYDKDF (reference sequence). The CDR3 has 15 residues. This chain's CDR3 is CATSRDLAASYEQYF. The CDR3 DNA reads as TGTGCCACCAGCAGAGACCTAGCGGCCTCCTACGAGCAGTACTTC.